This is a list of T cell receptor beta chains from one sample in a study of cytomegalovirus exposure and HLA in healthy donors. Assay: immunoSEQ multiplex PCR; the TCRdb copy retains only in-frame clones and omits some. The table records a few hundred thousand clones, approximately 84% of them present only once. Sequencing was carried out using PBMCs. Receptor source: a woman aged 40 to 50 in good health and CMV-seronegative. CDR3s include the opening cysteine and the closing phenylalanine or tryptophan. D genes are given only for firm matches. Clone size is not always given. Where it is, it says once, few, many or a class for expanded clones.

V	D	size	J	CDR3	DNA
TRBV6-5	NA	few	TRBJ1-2	CASSPHLVLEGYTF	TGTGCCAGCAGCCCGCACCTCGTTTTGGAGGGCTACACCTTC
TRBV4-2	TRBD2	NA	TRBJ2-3	CASSQPSGGALDTQYF	TGTGCCAGCAGCCAGCCTAGCGGGGGGGCCCTAGATACGCAGTATTTT
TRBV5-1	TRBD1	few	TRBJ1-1	CASSLDGQGSTEAFF	TGCGCCAGCAGCTTGGATGGACAGGGAAGTACTGAAGCTTTCTTT
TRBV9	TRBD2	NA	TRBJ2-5	CASGGGLARETQYF	TGTGCCAGCGGAGGGGGACTAGCGCGAGAGACCCAGTACTTC
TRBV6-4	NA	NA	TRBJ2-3	CASSEYGGSADTQYF	TGTGCCAGCAGTGAGTACGGGGGTAGCGCAGATACGCAGTATTTT
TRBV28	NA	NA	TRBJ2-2	CASSSSGVAAGELFF	TGTGCCAGCAGTTCAAGTGGAGTAGCTGCCGGGGAGCTGTTTTTT
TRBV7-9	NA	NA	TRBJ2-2	CSSSPGSRTNTGELFF	TGTTCCAGCAGTCCCGGATCCAGGACGAACACCGGGGAGCTGTTTTTT
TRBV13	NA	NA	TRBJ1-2	CASSLGRVNYGYTF	TGTGCCAGCAGCTTAGGCAGGGTTAACTATGGCTACACCTTC
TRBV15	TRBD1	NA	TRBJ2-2	CATSRGGEAGELFF	TGTGCCACCAGCCGAGGGGGCGAAGCCGGGGAGCTGTTTTTT
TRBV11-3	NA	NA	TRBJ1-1	CASSSSGWGTKNTEAFF	TGTGCCAGCAGCTCCTCGGGCTGGGGGACAAAGAACACTGAAGCTTTCTTT
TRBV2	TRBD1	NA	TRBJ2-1	CASSDGTGFGEQFF	TGTGCCAGCAGTGATGGGACAGGCTTTGGCGAGCAGTTCTTC
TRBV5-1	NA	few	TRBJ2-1	CASSMLLAYEQFF	TGCGCCAGCAGCATGTTACTAGCATACGAGCAGTTCTTC
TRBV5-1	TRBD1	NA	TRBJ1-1	CASSLGTGTPREAFF	TGCGCCAGCAGCTTGGGGACAGGGACGCCTCGTGAAGCTTTCTTT
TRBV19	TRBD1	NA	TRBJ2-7	CASRSGTGPSYEQYF	TGTGCCAGTAGATCCGGGACAGGCCCCTCCTACGAGCAGTACTTC
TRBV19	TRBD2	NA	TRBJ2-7	CATSSGGYEQYF	TGTGCCACGTCTAGCGGGGGTTACGAGCAGTACTTC
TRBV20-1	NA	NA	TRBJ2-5	CSARVGETQYF	TGCAGTGCTAGAGTCGGGGAGACCCAGTACTTC
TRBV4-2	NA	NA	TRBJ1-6	CASSQDGLTYSPLHF	TGTGCCAGCAGCCAAGACGGGTTAACGTATTCACCCCTCCACTTT
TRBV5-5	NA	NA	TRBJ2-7	CASSLSSDSKTYEQYF	TGTGCCAGCAGCCTCTCCTCGGACAGTAAAACCTACGAGCAGTACTTC
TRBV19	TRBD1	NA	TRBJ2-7	CASSPSDRAPYEQYF	TGTGCCAGTAGCCCCTCCGACAGGGCCCCCTACGAGCAGTACTTC
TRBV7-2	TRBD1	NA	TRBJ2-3	CASSLGGTGGTDTQYF	TGTGCCAGCAGCTTAGGGGGGACAGGGGGCACAGATACGCAGTATTTT
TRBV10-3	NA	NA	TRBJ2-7	CAISETLEYEQYF	TGTGCCATCAGTGAGACCCTAGAGTACGAGCAGTACTTC
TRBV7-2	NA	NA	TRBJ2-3	CASSPDSLGTDTQYF	TGTGCCAGCAGCCCGGACTCCCTTGGCACAGATACGCAGTATTTT
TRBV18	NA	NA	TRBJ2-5	CASSPPTRAETQYF	TGTGCCAGCTCACCACCGACTAGGGCGGAGACCCAGTACTTC
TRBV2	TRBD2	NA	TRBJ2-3	CASSAAGGRADTQYF	TGTGCCAGCAGCGCAGCGGGGGGGAGAGCAGATACGCAGTATTTT
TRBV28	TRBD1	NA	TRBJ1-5	CASRRTGQQPQHF	TGTGCCAGCAGACGGACAGGGCAACAGCCCCAGCATTTT
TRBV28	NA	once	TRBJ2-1	CASSLSAETGRFNEQFF	TGTGCCAGCAGTTTATCCGCGGAAACAGGGAGATTCAATGAGCAGTTCTTC
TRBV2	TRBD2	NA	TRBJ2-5	CASSRGLADQETQYF	TGTGCCAGCAGTAGGGGACTAGCCGACCAAGAGACCCAGTACTTC
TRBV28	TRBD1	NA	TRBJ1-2	CASSTPGGRGPSGYGYTF	TGTGCCAGCAGCACCCCCGGCGGGAGGGGGCCCTCGGGCTATGGCTACACCTTC
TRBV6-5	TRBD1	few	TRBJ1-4	CASARTGTANEKLFF	TGTGCCAGCGCGAGAACCGGGACAGCTAATGAAAAACTGTTTTTT
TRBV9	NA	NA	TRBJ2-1	CASSSSPGTDYNEQFF	TGTGCCAGCAGCTCATCCCCCGGAACAGATTACAATGAGCAGTTCTTC
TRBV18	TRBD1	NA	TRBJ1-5	CASSPGQGNQPQHF	TGTGCCAGCTCACCTGGACAGGGAAATCAGCCCCAGCATTTT
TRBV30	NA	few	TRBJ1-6	CAWHTGHPMGNSPLHF	TGTGCCTGGCATACGGGACACCCCATGGGGAATTCACCCCTCCACTTT
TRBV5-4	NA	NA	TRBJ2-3	CASSLNGGSTDTQYF	TGTGCCAGCAGCTTGAACGGGGGTAGCACAGATACGCAGTATTTT
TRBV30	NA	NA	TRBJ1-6	CAWTYRFSPLHF	TGTGCCTGGACCTACAGATTTTCACCCCTCCACTTT
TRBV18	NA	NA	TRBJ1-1	CASSWLGEVNTEAFF	TGTGCCAGCTCGTGGTTGGGGGAGGTGAACACTGAAGCTTTCTTT